This T cell receptor beta chain was retrieved from a study of blood T cell repertoires in COVID-19. Measured with immunoSEQ multiplex PCR; TCRdb has only the in-frame clones, and not every one. Here the sample spans about 330,000 clones, about 87% being singletons. V was trimmed by 0 bases and J by 7 bases, leaving 14 bases between them. Germline V lookup: CDR1 SGHRS, CDR2 YFSETQ. This CDR3 contains 16 residues. V usage is TRBV5-1 and J usage is TRBJ1-6; no reliable D call. Sequencing input: PBMCs or T cells enriched from blood (not recorded which). The sequence derives from a man aged 30-40 years who had recovered from COVID-19. In DNA, the CDR3 is TGCGCCAGCAGCTTGGAACCGGGCCGGGGAAATTCACCCCTCCACTTT. Amino acid sequence: CASSLEPGRGNSPLHF.